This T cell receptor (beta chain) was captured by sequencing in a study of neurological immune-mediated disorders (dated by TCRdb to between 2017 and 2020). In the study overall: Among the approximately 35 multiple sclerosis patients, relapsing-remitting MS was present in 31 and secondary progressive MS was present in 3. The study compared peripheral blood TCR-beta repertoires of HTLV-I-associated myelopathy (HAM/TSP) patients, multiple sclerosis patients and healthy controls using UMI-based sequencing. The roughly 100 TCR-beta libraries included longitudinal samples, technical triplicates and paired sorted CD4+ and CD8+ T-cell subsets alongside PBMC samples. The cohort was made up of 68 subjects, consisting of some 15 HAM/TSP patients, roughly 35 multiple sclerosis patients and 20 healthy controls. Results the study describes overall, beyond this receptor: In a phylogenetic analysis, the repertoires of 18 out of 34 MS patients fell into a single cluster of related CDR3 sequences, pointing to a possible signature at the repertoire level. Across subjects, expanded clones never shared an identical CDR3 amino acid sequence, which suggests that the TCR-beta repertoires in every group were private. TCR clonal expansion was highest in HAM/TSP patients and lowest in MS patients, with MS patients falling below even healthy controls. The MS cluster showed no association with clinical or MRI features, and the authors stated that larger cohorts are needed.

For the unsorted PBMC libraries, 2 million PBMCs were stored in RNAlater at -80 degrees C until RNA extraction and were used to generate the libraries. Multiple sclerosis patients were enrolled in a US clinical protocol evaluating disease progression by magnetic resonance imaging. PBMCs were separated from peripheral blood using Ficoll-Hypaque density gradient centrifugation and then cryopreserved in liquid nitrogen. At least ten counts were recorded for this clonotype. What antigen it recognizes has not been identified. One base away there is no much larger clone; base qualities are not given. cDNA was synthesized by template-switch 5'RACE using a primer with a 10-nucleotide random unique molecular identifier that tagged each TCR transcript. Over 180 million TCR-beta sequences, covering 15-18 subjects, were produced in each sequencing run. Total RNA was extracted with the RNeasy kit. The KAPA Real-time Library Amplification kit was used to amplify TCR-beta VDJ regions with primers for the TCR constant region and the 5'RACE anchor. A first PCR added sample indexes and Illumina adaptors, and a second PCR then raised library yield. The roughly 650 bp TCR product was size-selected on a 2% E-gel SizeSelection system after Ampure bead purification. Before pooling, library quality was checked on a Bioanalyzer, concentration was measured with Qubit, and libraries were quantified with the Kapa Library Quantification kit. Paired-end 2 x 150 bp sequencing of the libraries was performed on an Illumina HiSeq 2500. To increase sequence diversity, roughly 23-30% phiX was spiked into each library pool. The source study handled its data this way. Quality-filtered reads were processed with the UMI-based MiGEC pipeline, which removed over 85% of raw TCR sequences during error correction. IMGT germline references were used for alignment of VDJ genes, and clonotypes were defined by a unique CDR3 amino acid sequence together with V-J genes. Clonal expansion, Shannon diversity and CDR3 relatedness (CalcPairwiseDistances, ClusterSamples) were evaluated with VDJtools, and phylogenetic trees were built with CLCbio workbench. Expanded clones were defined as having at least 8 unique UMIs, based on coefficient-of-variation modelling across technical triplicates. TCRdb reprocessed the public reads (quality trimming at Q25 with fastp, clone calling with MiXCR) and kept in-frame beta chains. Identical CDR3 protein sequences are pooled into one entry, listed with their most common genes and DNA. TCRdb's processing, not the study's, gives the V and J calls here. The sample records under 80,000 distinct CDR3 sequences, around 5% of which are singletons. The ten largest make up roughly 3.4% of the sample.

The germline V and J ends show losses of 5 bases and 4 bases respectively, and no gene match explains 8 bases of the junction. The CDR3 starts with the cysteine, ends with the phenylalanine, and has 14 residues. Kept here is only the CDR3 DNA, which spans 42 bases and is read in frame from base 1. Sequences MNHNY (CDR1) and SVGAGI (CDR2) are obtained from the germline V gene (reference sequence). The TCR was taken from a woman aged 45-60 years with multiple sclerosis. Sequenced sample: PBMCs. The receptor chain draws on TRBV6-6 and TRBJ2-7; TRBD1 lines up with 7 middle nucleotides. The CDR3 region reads CASSEGPGGYEQYF. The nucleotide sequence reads TGTGCCAGCAGTGAGGGACCAGGGGGTTACGAGCAGTACTTC.